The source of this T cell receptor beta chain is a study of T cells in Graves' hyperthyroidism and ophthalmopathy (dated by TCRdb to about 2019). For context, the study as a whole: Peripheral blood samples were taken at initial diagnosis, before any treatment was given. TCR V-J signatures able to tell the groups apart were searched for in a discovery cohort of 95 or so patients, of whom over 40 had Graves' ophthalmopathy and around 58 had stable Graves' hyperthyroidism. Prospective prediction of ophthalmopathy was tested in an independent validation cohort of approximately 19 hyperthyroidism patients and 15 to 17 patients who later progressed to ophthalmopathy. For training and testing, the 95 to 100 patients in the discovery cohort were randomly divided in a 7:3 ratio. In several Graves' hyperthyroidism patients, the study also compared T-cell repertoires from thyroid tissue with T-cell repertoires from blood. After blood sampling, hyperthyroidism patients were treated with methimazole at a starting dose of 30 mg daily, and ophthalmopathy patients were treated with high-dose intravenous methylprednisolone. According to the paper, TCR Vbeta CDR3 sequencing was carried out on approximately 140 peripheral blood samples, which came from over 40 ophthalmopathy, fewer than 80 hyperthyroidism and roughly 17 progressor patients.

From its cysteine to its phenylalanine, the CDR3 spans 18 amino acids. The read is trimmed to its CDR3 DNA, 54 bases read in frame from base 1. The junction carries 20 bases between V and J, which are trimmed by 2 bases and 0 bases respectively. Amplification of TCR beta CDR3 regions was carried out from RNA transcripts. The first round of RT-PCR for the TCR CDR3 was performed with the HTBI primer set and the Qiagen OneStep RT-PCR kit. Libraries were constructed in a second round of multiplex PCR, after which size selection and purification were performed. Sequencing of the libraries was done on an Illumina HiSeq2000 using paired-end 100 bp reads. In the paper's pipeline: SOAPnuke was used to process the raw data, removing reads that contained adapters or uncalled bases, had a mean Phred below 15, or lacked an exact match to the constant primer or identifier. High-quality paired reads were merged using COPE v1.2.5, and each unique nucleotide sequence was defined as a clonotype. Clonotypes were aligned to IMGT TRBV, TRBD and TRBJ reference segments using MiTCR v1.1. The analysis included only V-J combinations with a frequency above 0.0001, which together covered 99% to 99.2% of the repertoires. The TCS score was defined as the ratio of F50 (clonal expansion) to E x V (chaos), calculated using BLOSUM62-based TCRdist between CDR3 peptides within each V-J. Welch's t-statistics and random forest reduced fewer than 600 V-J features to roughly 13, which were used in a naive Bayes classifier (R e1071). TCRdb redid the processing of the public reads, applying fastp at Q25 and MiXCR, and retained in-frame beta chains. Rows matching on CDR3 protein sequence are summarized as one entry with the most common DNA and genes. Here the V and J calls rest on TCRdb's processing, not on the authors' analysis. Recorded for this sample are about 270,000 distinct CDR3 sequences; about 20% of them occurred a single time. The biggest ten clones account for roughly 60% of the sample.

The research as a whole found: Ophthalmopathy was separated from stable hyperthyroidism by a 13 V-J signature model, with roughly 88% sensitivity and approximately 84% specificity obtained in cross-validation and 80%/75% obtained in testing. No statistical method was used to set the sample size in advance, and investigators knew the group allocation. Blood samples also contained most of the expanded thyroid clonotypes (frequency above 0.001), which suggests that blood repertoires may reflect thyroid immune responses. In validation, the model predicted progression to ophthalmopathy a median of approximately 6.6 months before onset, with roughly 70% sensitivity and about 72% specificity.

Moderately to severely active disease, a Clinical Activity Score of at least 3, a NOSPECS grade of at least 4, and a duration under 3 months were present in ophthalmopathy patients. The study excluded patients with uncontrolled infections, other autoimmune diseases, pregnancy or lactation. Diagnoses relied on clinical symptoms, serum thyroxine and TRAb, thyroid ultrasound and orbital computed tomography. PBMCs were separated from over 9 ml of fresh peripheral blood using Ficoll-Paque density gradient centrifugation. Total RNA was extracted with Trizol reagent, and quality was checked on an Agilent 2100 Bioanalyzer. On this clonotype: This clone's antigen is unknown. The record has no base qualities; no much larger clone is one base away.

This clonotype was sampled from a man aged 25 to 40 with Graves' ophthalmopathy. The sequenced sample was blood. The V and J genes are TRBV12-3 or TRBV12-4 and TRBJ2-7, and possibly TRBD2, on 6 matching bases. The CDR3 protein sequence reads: CASSLSRHPGGSSYEQYF. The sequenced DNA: TGTGCCAGCAGTTTATCGCGACACCCCGGAGGGTCCTCCTACGAGCAGTACTTC.